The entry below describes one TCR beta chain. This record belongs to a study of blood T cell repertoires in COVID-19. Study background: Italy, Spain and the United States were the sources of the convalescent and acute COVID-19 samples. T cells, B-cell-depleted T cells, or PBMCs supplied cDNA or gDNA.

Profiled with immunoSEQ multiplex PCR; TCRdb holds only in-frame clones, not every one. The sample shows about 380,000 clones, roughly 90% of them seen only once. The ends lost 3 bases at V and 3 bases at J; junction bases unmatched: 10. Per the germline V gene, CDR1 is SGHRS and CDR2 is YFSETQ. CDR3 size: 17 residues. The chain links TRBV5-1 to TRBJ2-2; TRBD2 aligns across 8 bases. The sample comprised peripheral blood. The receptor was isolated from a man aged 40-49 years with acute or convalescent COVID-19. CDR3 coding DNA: TGCGCCAGCAGCTGGAAAAGCGGGAGTTGGGACACCGGGGAGCTGTTTTTT. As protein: CASSWKSGSWDTGELFF. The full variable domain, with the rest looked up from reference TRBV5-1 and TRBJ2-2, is KAGVTQTPRYLIKTRGQQVTLSCSPISGHRSVSWYQQTPGQGLQFLFEYFSETQRNKGNFPGRFSGRQFSNSRSEMNVSTLELGDSALYLCASSWKSGSWDTGELFFGEGSRLTVL.